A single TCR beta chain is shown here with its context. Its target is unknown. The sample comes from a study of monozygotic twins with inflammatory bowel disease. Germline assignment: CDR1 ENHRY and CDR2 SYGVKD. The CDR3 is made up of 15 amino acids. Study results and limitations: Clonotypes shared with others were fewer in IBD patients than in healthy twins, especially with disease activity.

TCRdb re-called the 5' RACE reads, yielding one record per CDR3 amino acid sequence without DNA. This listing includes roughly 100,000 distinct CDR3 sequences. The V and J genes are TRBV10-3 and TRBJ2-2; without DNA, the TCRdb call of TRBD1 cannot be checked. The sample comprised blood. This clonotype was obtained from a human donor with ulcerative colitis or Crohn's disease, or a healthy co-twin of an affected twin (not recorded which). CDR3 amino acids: CAISLTGSDTGELFF.